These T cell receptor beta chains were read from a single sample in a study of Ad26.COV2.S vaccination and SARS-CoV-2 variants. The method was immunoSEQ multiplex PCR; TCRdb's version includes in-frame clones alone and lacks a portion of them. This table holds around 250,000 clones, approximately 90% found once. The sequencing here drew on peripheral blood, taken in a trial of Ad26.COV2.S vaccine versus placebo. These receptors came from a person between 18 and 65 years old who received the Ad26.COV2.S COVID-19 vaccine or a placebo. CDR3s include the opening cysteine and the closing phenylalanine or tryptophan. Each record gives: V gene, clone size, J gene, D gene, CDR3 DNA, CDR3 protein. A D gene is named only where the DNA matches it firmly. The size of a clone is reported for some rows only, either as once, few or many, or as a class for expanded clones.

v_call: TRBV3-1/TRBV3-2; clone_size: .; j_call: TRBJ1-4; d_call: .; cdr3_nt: TGTGCCAGCAGCCAAGTTCATGAAAAACTGTTTTTT; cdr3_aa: CASSQVHEKLFF
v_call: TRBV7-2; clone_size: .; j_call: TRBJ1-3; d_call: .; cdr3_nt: TGTGCCAGCAGCCAGTTATTCATGCCAGGCTCTGGAAACACCATATATTTT; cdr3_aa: CASSQLFMPGSGNTIYF
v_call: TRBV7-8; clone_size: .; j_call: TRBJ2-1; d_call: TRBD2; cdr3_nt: TGTGCCAGCAGCTTACAGTCGGCTAGCGGGATCCTGAATGAGCAGTTCTTC; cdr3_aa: CASSLQSASGILNEQFF
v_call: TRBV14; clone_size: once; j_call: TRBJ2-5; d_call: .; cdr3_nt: TGTGCCAGCAGCCCCGGCGCCGTGGGCTTTCAAGAGACCCAGTACTTC; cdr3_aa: CASSPGAVGFQETQYF
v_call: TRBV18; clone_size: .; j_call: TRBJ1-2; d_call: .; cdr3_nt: TGTGCCAGCTCACCGGGTCCGGAAGCTAACTATGGCTACACCTTC; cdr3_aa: CASSPGPEANYGYTF
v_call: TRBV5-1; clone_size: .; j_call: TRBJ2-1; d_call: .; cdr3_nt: TGCGCCAGCAGCTTGCCCTTATCCTACAATGAGCAGTTCTTC; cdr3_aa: CASSLPLSYNEQFF
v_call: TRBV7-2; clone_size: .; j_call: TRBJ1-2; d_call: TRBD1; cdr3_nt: TGTGCCAGCAGCCCCGGTGATAGGACAGGGAACTATGGCTACACCTTC; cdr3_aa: CASSPGDRTGNYGYTF
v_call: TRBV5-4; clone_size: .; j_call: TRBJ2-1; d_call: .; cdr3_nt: TGTGCCAGCAGCCCCCGGCGATTCAATGAGCAGTTCTTC; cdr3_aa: CASSPRRFNEQFF
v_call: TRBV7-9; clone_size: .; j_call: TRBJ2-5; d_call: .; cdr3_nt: TGTGCCAGCAGCCCAACGGTTGGGCGGAGGAGACAAGAGACCCAGTACTTC; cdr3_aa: CASSPTVGRRRQETQYF
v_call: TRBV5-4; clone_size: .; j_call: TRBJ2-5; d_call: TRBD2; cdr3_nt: TGTGCCAGCAGCCCCCTAGCGGCGCGGGAGACCCAGTACTTC; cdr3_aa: CASSPLAARETQYF
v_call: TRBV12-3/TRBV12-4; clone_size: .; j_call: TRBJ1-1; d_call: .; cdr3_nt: TGTGCCAGCAGTTTAAGGCCAGCTTTCGAAGCTTTCTTT; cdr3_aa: CASSLRPAFEAFF
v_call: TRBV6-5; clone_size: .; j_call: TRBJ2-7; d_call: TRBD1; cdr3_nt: TGTGCCAGCAGGCCGGGACAGGGGGCAGACGAGCAGTACTTC; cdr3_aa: CASRPGQGADEQYF
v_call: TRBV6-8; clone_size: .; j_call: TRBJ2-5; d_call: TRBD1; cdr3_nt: TGTGCCGGTTTCGACAGGGGCCTGTGGGAGACCCAGTACTTC; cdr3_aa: CAGFDRGLWETQYF
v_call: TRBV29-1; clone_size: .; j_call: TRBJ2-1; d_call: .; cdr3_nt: TGCAGCGTTGAAGTTCGACGCGCCAATGAGCAGTTCTTC; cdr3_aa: CSVEVRRANEQFF
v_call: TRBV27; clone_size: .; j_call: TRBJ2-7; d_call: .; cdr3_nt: TGTGCCAGCAGTTTATTCCAGGGGAGCTCCTACGAGCAGTACTTC; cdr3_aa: CASSLFQGSSYEQYF
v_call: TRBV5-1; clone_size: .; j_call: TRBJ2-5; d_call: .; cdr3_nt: TGCGCCAGCAGCTTGGAGGGGACCCAGTACTTC; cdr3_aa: CASSLEGTQYF
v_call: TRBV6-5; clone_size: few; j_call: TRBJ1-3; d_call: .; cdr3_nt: TGTGCCAGCCAACCTACAGGGTTCTCTGGAAACACCATATATTTT; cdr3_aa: CASQPTGFSGNTIYF
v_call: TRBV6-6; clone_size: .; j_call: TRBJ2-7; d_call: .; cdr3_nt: TGTGCCAGCAGTTACTCCGGGGCTGAAGAGCAGTACTTC; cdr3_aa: CASSYSGAEEQYF
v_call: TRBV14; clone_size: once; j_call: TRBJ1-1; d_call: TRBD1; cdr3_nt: TGTGCCAGCAGCCAGATAATACAGGGGGTAAGCACTGAAGCTTTCTTT; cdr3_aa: CASSQIIQGVSTEAFF
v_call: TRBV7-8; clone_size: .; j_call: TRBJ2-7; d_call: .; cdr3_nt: TGTGCCAGCAGCTTAGACAGCCCGCTCGAGCAGTACTTC; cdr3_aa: CASSLDSPLEQYF
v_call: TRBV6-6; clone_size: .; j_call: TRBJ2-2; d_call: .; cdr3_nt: TGTGCCAGCAGTTACGGGGGGAGGCGAAGCACCGGGGAGCTGTTTTTT; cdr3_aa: CASSYGGRRSTGELFF
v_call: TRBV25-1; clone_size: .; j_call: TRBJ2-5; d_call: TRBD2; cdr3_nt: TGTGCCAGCAGTCCCTTGGGACTAGCGGGAAACCAAGAGACCCAGTACTTC; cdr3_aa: CASSPLGLAGNQETQYF
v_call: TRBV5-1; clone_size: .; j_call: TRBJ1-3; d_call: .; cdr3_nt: TGCGCCAGCAGCTTAAGACATGCCCCACAGGGCCCCTCTGGAAACACCATATATTTT; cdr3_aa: CASSLRHAPQGPSGNTIYF
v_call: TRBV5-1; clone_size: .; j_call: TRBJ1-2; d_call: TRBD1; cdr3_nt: TGCGCCAGCAGCAAAGACAGGGGGATCCATGGCTACACCTTC; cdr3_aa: CASSKDRGIHGYTF
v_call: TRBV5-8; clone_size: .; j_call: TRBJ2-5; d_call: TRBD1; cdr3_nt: TGTGCCAGCAGCTTAAGGGACAGCGCGCCCCAGTACTTC; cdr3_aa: CASSLRDSAPQYF
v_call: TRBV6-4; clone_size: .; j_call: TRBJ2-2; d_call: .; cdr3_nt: TGTGCCAGCAGTGACCAGGCGAACACCGGGGAGCTGTTTTTT; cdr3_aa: CASSDQANTGELFF
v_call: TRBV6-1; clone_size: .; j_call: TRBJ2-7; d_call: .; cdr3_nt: TGTGCCAGCAGTGAAGCGCTGGGCCGGGGTGACGAGCAGTACTTC; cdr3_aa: CASSEALGRGDEQYF
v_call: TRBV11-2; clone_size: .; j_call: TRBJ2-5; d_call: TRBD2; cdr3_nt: TGTGCCAGCGGTTATACTAGCGGGGTTGGGGAGACCCAGTACTTC; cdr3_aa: CASGYTSGVGETQYF
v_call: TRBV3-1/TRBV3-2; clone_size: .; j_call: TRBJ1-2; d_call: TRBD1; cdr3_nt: TGTGCCAGCAGCCAAGATGGGGGGACAGGGGCAATCACCTATGGCTACACCTTC; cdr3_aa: CASSQDGGTGAITYGYTF
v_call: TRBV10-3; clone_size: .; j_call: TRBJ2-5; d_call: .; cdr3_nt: TGTGCCATCAGGGAAGGTGGGGAGACCCAGTACTTC; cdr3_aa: CAIREGGETQYF
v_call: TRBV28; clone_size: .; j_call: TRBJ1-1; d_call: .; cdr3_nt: TGTGCCAGCACCGGGAGGGTGAACACTGAAGCTTTCTTT; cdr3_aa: CASTGRVNTEAFF
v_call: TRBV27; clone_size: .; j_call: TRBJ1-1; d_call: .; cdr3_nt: TGTGCCAGCAGTTTAATGGTATACACTGAAGCTTTCTTT; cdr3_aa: CASSLMVYTEAFF
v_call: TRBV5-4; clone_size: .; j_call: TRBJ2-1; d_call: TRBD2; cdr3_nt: TGTGCCAGCAGCTCTTTAGCGGGAGTCTACAATGAGCAGTTCTTC; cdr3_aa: CASSSLAGVYNEQFF